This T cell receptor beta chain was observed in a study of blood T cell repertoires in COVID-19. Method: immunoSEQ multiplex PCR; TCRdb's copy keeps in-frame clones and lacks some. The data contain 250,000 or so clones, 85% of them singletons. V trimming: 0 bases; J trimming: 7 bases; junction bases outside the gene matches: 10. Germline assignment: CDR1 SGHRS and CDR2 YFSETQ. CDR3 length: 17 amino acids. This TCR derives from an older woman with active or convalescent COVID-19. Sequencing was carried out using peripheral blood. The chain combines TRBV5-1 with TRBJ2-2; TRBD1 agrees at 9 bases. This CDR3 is CASSLGDRAQVGGELFF. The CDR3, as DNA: TGCGCCAGCAGCTTGGGGGACAGGGCTCAAGTCGGCGGGGAGCTGTTTTTT.